The next 14 T cell receptor beta chains were all read from a single sample in a study of long-term antiretroviral therapy in people with HIV. Survey-level resolution applied to immunoSEQ assay v3.0. Here immunoSEQ multiplex PCR was the method, and the copy in TCRdb shows in-frame clones only, minus some. Of under 25,000 clones listed, around nine tenths are singletons. The starting material was unsorted PBMCs, obtained 0.5 years after starting antiretroviral therapy. The receptors come from a man aged 35-49 years with HIV.

This clone was seen a few times. This chain joins TRBV5-4 and TRBJ1-6, with D unclear. This CDR3 is built from 12 residues. V lost 2 bases and J lost 9, with 6 bases in between. The germline gives CDR1 SGHNT, CDR2 YYREEE (reference sequence). CDR3 loop: CASSFYASPLHF. The CDR3 region has the DNA TGTGCCAGCAGCTTTTACGCTTCACCCCTCCACTTT.

The chain has TRBV5-4 and TRBJ1-2, with D uncertain. Trimming shortened V by 0 bases and J by 3 bases, and 6 bases separated the two germline ends. This CDR3 is 13 amino acids long. Germline assignment: CDR1 SGHNT and CDR2 YYREEE (reference sequence). The CDR3, as DNA: TGTGCCAGCAGCTTGGGAAGCTACTATGGCTACACCTTC. Amino acid sequence: CASSLGSYYGYTF.

The chain has TRBV5-1 and TRBJ2-3; 8 positions agree with TRBD1. CDR3 length: 15 amino acids. CDR1 SGHRS and CDR2 YFSETQ come from the germline V gene. Trimming at V came to 4 bases and at J to 4 bases, leaving 8 bases not matched to a gene. The CDR3 bases are TGCGCCAGCAGCCGGGGAGCACAGGGGGCAGATACGCAGTATTTT. Translation gives CASSRGAQGADTQYF.

J is TRBJ2-5 and V is TRBV7-9, with 14 nucleotides matching TRBD2. CDR1 and CDR2 from the germline V gene are SEHNR and FQNEAQ (reference sequence). The CDR3 is made up of 17 amino acids. V lost 1 base, J lost 5 bases, and 6 bases stayed unmatched. CDR3: CASSLGGTSGSSETQYF. Written as DNA, the CDR3 is TGTGCCAGCAGCTTAGGAGGGACTAGCGGGAGTAGTGAGACCCAGTACTTC.

The chain combines TRBV5-1 with TRBJ1-1, with D maybe TRBD1 (6 bases). Per the germline V gene, CDR1 is SGHRS and CDR2 is YFSETQ. The CDR3 loop spans 15 amino acids. V gave up 4 bases and J gave up 1 base, with 14 bases separating them. CDR3 bases: TGCGCCAGCAGCAAAACCGTGGGACAGAACACTGAAGCTTTCTTT. Its translation is CASSKTVGQNTEAFF.

In this sample, this clone turned up once. V is TRBV27 and J is TRBJ2-7; no firm D call. CDR1 MNHEY and CDR2 SMNVEV come from the germline V gene (reference sequence). The CDR3 length is 11 residues. V dropped 4 bases and J dropped 4 bases, with 5 bases sitting between them. The CDR3 DNA sequence: TGTGCCAGCAGTTCATGGTACGAGCAGTACTTC. This encodes CASSSWYEQYF.

The rearrangement links TRBV7-9 to TRBJ2-1, with TRBD2 matching over 13 bases. From germline, CDR1 is SEHNR and CDR2 FQNEAQ (reference sequence). The V segment lost 4 bases and the J segment 9 bases; nucleotides outside the gene matches: 3. The CDR3 runs 14 residues. This chain's CDR3 is CASSSRTSGGEQFF. CDR3 in DNA: TGTGCCAGCAGCTCCCGGACTAGCGGGGGTGAGCAGTTCTTC.

The J gene is TRBJ1-1, the V gene TRBV7-6; D not certain. The germline V gene has CDR1 SGHVS and CDR2 FNYEAQ. The CDR3 has 13 residues. Trimming pared 2 bases from V and 6 bases from J, leaving 10 bases between. As DNA, the CDR3 is TGTGCCAGCAGCTTAAGCTACACCGCTGAAGCTTTCTTT. Protein sequence: CASSLSYTAEAFF. Looking up the rest from reference TRBV7-6 and TRBJ1-1 gives the full variable domain: GAGVSQSPRYKVTKRGQDVALRCDPISGHVSLYWYRQALGQGPEFLTYFNYEAQQDKSGLPNDRFSAERPEGSISTLTIQRTEQRDSAMYRCASSLSYTAEAFFGQGTRLTVV.

The chain uses TRBV9 and TRBJ1-1; 9 nucleotides match TRBD1. Germline CDR1 is SGDLS and CDR2 is YYNGEE. This CDR3 region has 15 residues. The trim removed 0 bases at V and 3 bases at J, leaving 3 bases unmatched. CDR3 residues: CASSVVGQGYTEAFF. CDR3 nucleotides: TGTGCCAGCAGCGTAGTAGGACAGGGGTACACTGAAGCTTTCTTT.

As DNA, the CDR3 is TGTGCCAGCAGTTCGCAGGGGTACGGCTATGGCTACACCTTC. It codes for CASSSQGYGYGYTF. V and J are TRBV25-1 and TRBJ1-2; maybe TRBD1 (6 bases). Trimming removed 5 bases at V and 4 bases at J, with 14 bases between. The length of the CDR3 is 14 residues. CDR1 is MGHDK, CDR2 SYGVNS, per germline.

The genes are TRBV10-3 and TRBJ2-7; D is uncertain. Germline values: CDR1 ENHRY, CDR2 SYGVKD. The CDR3 is 12 amino acids. The V gene lost 4 bases and the J gene lost 4 bases, with 8 bases spanning the gap. The CDR3 protein is CAISGTVYEQYF. The CDR3 DNA follows: TGTGCCATCAGTGGCACCGTTTACGAGCAGTACTTC.

The chain carries TRBV18 and TRBJ1-2, with 7 positions matching TRBD1. V dropped 4 bases and J dropped 8; count of bases not matched to a gene: 13. The CDR3 spans 15 residues. Germline V CDR1 and CDR2: KGHSH, LQKENI. The DNA of the CDR3 is TGTGCCAGCTCACAAGAGACAGGGCTTATTGAAGGCTACACCTTC. It codes for CASSQETGLIEGYTF.

V usage is TRBV6-5 and J usage is TRBJ1-1, with 9 bases that match TRBD1. The ends lost 6 bases at V and 12 bases at J; junction bases unmatched: 11. This CDR3 contains 13 residues. Germline CDR1 MNHEY, CDR2 SVGAGI. Here the CDR3 DNA reads TGTGCCAGCAGACCCGGGACAGGGAAGACGCCTTTCTTT. Amino acid sequence: CASRPGTGKTPFF.

This clone was detected only once. The chain uses TRBV7-2 and TRBJ2-7, with TRBD1 matching 8 bases. V shed 6 bases, J shed 3 bases, and the junction held 10 bases outside the gene matches. The germline CDR1 and CDR2 sequences are SGHTA and FQGNSA. CDR3 size: 15 residues. The CDR3 is CASRSEQDRVYEQYF. DNA of the CDR3: TGTGCCAGCAGATCAGAGCAGGACAGGGTCTACGAGCAGTACTTC.